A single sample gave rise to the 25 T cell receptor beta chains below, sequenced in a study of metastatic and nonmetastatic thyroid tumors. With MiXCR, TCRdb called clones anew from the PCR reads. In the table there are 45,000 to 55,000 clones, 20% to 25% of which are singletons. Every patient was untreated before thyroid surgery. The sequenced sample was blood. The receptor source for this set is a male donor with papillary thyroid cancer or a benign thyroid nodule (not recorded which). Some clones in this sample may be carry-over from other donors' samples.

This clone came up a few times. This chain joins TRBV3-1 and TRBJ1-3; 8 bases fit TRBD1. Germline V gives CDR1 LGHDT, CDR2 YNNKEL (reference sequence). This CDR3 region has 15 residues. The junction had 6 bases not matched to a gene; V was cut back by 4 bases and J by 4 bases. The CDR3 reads CASSLRTGRGNTIYF. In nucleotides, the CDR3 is TGTGCCAGCAGCCTTCGGACAGGGCGAGGAAACACCATATATTTT.

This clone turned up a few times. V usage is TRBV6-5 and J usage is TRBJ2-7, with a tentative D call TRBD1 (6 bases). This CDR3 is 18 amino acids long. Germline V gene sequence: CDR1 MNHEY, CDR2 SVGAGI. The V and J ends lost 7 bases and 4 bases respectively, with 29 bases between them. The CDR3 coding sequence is TGTGCCAGCACCGAGGTGACAGGAAGGAAGAGACCACCATACGAGCAGTACTTC. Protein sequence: CASTEVTGRKRPPYEQYF.

The CDR3 loop is CASGPGQATYEQYF. For the CDR3, the DNA is TGTGCCAGCGGGCCGGGACAGGCGACCTACGAGCAGTACTTC. This chain links TRBV28 with TRBJ2-7, with 8 bases aligning to TRBD1. CDR1 MDHEN and CDR2 SYDVKM come from the germline V gene. V dropped 8 bases and J dropped 2; count of bases not matched to a gene: 8. The CDR3 is 14 residues long.

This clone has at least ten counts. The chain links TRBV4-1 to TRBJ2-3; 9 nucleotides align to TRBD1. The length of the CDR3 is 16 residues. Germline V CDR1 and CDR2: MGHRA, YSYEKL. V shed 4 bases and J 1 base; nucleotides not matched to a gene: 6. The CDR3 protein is CASSPDRGEGTDTQYF. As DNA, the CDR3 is TGCGCCAGCAGCCCGGACAGGGGCGAGGGCACAGATACGCAGTATTTT.

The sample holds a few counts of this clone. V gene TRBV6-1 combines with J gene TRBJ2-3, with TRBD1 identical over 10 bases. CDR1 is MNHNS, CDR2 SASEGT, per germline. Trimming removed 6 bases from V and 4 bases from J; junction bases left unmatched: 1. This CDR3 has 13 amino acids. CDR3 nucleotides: TGTGCCAGCAGGGACAGGGGGGCAGATACGCAGTATTTT. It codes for CASRDRGADTQYF.

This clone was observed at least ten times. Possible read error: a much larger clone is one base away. CDR3 sequence: CASSEAITGAAVKETQCF. DNA for the CDR3: TGTGCCAGCAGTGAGGCAATCACAGGGGCCGCTGTTAAAGAGACCCAGTGCTTC. The chain is built from TRBV6-1 and TRBJ2-5; 7 nucleotides agree with TRBD1. The CDR3 is made up of 18 amino acids. Germline CDR1 reads MNHNS; CDR2 reads SASEGT.

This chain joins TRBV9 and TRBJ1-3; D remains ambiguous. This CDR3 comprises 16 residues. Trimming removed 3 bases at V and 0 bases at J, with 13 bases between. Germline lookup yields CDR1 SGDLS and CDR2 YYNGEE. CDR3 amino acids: CASSANKESSGNTIYF. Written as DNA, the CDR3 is TGTGCCAGCAGCGCCAATAAGGAGAGCTCTGGAAACACCATATATTTT.

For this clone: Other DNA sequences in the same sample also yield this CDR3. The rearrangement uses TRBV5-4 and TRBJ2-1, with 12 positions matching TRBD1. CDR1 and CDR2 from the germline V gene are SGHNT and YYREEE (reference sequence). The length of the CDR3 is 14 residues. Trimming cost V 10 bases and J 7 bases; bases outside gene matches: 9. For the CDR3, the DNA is TGTGCCGTGTCCGGGACAGGGGGCTGGAATGAGCAGTTCTTC. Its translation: CAVSGTGGWNEQFF.

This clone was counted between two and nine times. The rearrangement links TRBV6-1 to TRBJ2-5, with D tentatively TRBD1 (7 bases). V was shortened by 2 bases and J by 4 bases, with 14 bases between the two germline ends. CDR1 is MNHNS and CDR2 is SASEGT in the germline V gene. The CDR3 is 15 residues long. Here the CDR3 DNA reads TGTGCCAGCAGTGAACTGTCAGGGGGAGGAGAGACCCAGTACTTC. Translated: CASSELSGGGETQYF.

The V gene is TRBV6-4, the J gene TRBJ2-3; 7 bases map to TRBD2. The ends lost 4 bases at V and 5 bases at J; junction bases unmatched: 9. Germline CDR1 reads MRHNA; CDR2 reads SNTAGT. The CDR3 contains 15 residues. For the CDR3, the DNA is TGTGCCAGCAGTGTAGGGGCTAGCGGAGGAGATACGCAGTATTTT. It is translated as CASSVGASGGDTQYF.

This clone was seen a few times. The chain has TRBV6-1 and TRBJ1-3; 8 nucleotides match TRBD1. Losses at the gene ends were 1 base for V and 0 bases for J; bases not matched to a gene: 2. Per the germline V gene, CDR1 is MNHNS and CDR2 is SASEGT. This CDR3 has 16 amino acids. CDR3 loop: CASSEETGGSGNTIYF. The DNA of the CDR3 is TGTGCCAGCAGTGAAGAAACAGGGGGCTCTGGAAACACCATATATTTT.

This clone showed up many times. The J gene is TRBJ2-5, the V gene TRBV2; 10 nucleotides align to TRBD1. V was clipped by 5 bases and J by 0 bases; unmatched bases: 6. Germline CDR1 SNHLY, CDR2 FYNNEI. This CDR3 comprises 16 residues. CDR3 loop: CASSRPGQGYQETQYF. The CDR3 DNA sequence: TGTGCCAGCAGTCGACCGGGACAGGGGTACCAAGAGACCCAGTACTTC.

CDR3: CRPGTSGSMRQTQYF. In DNA form, the CDR3 reads TGCAGACCCGGGACTAGCGGGAGTATGAGACAGACCCAGTACTTC. This sequence joins TRBV20-1 and TRBJ2-5, with 14 bases that match TRBD2. Germline lookup yields CDR1 DFQATT and CDR2 SNEGSKA (reference sequence). The CDR3 has 15 amino acids.

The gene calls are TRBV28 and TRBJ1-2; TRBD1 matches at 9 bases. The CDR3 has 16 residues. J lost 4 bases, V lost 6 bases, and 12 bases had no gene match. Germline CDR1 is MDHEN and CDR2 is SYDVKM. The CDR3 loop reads CASRPDRGTLIYGYTF. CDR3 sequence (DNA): TGTGCCAGCAGACCAGACAGGGGGACCCTTATCTATGGCTACACCTTC.

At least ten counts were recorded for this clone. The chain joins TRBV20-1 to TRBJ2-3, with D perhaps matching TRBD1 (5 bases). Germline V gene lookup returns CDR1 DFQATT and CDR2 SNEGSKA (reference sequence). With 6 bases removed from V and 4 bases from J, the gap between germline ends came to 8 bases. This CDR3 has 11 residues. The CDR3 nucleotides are TGCAGTGCAGAGACAGCAGATACGCAGTATTTT. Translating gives CSAETADTQYF.

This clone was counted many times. CDR3 in DNA: TGCAGTGCAAACAGCGGGAGATTGGGGGGGACCCAGTACTTC. It translates to CSANSGRLGGTQYF. The genes are TRBV20-1 and TRBJ2-5, with 8 bases that match TRBD2. The CDR3 has 14 residues. Germline V CDR1 and CDR2: DFQATT, SNEGSKA (reference sequence). V shed 6 bases, J shed 7 bases, and the junction held 13 bases outside the gene matches.

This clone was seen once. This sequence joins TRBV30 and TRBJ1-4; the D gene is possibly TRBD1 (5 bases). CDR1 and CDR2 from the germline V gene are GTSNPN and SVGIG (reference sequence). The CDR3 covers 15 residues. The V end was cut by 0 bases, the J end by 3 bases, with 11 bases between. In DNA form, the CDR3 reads TGTGCCTGGAGTGTGCCGGGGACCCCTAATGAAAAACTGTTTTTT. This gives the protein CAWSVPGTPNEKLFF.

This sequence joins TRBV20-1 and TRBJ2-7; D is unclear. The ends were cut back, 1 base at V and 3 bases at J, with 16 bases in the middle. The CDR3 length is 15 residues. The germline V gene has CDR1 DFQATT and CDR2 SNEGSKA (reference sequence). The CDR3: CSARVRGGGIYEQYF. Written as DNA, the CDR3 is TGCAGTGCTAGAGTTCGTGGCGGCGGAATCTACGAGCAGTACTTC.

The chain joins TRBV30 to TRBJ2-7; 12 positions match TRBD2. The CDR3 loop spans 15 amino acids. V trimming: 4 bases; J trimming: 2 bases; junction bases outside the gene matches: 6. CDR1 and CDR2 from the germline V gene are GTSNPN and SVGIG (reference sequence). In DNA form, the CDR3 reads TGTGCCTGGACCATATCTAGCGGGAGGGCCTACGAGCAGTACTTC. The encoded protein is CAWTISSGRAYEQYF.

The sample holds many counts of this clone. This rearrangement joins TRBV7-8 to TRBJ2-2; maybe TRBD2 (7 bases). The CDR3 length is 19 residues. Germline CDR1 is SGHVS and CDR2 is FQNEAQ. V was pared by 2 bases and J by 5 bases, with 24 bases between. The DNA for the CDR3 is TGTGCCAGCAGCTTACGCAGGCCGGGGGGCGGGAGTAGGACCGGGGAGCTGTTTTTT. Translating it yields CASSLRRPGGGSRTGELFF.

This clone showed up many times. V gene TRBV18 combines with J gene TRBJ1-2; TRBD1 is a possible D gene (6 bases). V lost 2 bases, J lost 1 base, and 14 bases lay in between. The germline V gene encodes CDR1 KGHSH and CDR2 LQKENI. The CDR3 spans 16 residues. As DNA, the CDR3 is TGTGCCAGCTCACCAGCACAGGGCCGGGGTAACTATGGCTACACCTTC. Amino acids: CASSPAQGRGNYGYTF.

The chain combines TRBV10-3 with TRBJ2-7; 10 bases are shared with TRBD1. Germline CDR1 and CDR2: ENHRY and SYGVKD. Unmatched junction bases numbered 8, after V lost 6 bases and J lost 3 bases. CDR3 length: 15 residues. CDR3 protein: CAISWLGTGVYEQYF. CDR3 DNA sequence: TGTGCCATCAGCTGGCTAGGGACAGGGGTCTACGAGCAGTACTTC.

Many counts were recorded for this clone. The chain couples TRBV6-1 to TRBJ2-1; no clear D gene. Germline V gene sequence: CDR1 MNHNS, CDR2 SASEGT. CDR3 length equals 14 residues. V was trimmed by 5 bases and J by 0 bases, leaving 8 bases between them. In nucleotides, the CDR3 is TGTGCCAGCAGTCGACCTAACTCCTACAATGAGCAGTTCTTC. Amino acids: CASSRPNSYNEQFF.

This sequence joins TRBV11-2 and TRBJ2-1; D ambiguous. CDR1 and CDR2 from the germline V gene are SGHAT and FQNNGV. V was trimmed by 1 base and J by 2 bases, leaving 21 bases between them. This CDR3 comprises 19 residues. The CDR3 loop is CASSLGPDVKGSPYNEQFF. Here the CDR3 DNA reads TGTGCCAGCAGCTTAGGTCCGGACGTAAAAGGGTCCCCCTACAATGAGCAGTTCTTC.

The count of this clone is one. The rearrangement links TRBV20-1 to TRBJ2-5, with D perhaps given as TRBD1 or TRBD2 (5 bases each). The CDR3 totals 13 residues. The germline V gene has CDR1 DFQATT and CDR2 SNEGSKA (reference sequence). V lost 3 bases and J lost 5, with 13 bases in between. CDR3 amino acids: CSARGELGETQYF. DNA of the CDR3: TGCAGTGCTAGGGGGGAGTTAGGGGAGACCCAGTACTTC.